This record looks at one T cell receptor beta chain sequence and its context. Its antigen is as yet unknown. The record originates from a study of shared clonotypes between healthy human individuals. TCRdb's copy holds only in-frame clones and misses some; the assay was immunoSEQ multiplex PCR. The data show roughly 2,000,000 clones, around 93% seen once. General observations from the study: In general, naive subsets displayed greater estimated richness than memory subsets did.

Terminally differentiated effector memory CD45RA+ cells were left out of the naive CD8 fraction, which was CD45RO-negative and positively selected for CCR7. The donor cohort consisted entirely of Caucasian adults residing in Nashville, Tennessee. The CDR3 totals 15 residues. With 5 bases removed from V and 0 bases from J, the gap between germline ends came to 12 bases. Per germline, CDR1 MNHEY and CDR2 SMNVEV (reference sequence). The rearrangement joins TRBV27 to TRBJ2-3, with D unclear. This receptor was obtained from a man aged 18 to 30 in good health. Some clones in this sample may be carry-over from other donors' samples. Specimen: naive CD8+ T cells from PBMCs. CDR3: CASSNSTDSTDTQYF. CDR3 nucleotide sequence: TGTGCCAGCAGTAACTCTACGGATAGCACAGATACGCAGTATTTT.